Included here is one TCR beta chain sequence, with context. The data are from a study of blood T cell repertoires in COVID-19. The wider study: T cells, B-cell-depleted T cells, or PBMCs supplied cDNA or gDNA.

Sequenced by immunoSEQ multiplex PCR; TCRdb stores in-frame clones only, minus some. Of 75,000 or so clones in the sample, 70% to 90% are singletons; the top ten hold about 7%. Trimming removed 4 bases at V and 1 base at J, with 10 bases between. CDR3 length equals 14 residues. Germline loops: CDR1 LGHDT, CDR2 YNNKEL (reference sequence). This chain connects TRBV3-1 (or the pseudogene TRBV3-2) to TRBJ1-1; TRBD1 might be the D (5 bases). Material: peripheral blood. This sequence originates from a man between 65 and 85 years old with acute or convalescent COVID-19. The CDR3 region has the DNA TGTGCCAGCAGCCTACAAACAGGGAACACTGAAGCTTTCTTT. It is translated as CASSLQTGNTEAFF.